Below, one T cell receptor (beta chain) is given with its context. What it binds is not known. The table came from immunoSEQ multiplex PCR; TCRdb's copy has only in-frame clones and leaves some out. The sample holds about 110,000 clones; more than 90% are singletons and the top ten take roughly 2%. The data originate from a study of T cell responses to AZD1222 COVID-19 vaccine. Study-wide results and limits: Receipt of two AZD1222 doses was followed by a rise in Spike-specific TCR breadth and depth. At 160-218 and 743-854, vaccine-associated CD4 TCRs were dominant, and they spanned spike. Donors, mostly white British, included more females; clonal diversity was possibly underestimated. Regions left unmutated in variants are reportedly the target of nearly half of spike-specific TCRs.

The CDR3 has 14 residues. CDR1 and CDR2 (germline): LNHDA, SQIVND (reference sequence). Trimming took 5 bases from V and 5 from J, leaving 13 bases between them. This TCR was sampled from an adult in good health. This sequence joins TRBV19 and TRBJ1-3; TRBD1 might be the D (6 bases). This sample comprised peripheral blood, obtained on day 0 of AZD1222 vaccination. CDR3 in DNA: TGTGCCAGTAGTCCCTCAGGGACACGAAACACCATATATTTT. This translates into CASSPSGTRNTIYF.